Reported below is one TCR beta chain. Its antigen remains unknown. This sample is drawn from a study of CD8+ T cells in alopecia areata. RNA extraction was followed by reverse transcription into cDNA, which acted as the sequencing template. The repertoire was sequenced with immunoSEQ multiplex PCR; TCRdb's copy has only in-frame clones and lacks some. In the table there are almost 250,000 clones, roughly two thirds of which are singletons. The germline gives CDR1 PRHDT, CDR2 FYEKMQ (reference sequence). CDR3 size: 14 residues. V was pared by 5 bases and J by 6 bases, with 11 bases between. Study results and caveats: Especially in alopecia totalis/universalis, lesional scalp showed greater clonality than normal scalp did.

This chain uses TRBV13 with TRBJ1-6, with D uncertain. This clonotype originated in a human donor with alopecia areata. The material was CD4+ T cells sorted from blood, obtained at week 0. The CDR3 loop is CASSRVLSNSPLHF. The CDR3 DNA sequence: TGTGCCAGCAGCAGGGTTTTAAGTAATTCACCCCTCCACTTT.